A single sample is the source of the 28 T cell receptor beta chains below, sequenced in a study of PD-1 blockade in classical Hodgkin lymphoma. The time point was: cycle 4 day 1 (C4D1), after more than five weeks of nivolumab. Brentuximab vedotin exposure varied among the patients, all of whom had relapsed after autologous stem cell transplantation. Clones were read by immunoSEQ multiplex PCR, and TCRdb kept only the in-frame ones, dropping some. The sample carries about 110,000 clones, over 85% recorded once. This material consisted of peripheral blood mononuclear cells (PBMCs), taken before the fourth cycle of nivolumab. The receptor set was obtained from a human donor with classical Hodgkin lymphoma.

This sequence joins TRBV5-6 and TRBJ2-7; no firm D call. The CDR3 length is 15 residues. V gave up 4 bases and J gave up 0 bases, with 14 bases separating them. Looked up from germline, CDR1 is SGHDT and CDR2 is YYEEEE. This CDR3 reads CASSPGSLGSYEQYF. As DNA, the CDR3 is TGTGCCAGCAGCCCGGGCAGTCTCGGCTCCTACGAGCAGTACTTC.

The chain links TRBV7-9 to TRBJ2-7; 12 nucleotides line up with TRBD2. The CDR3 has 18 amino acids. V lost 4 bases, J lost 0 bases, and 10 bases stayed unmatched. Germline V gene lookup returns CDR1 SEHNR and CDR2 FQNEAQ (reference sequence). The CDR3 is CASSSTRASGRDSYEQYF. The CDR3 DNA follows: TGTGCCAGCAGCTCCACCCGGGCTAGCGGGAGGGACTCCTACGAGCAGTACTTC.

V gene TRBV27 combines with J gene TRBJ2-1, with 16 nucleotides matching TRBD2. The germline V gene has CDR1 MNHEY and CDR2 SMNVEV (reference sequence). Losses at the gene ends were 5 bases for V and 9 bases for J; bases not matched to a gene: 7. This CDR3 contains 16 residues. CDR3 in amino acids: CASSAGTSGRAGEQFF. In DNA form, the CDR3 reads TGTGCCAGCAGTGCCGGGACTAGCGGGAGGGCCGGTGAGCAGTTCTTC.

CDR3 in amino acids: CASSSTGTGAVGYTF. Here the CDR3 DNA reads TGTGCCAGCAGCTCCACCGGGACAGGGGCTGTCGGCTACACCTTC. The rearrangement uses TRBV7-9 and TRBJ1-2; 10 bases match TRBD1. Germline V lookup: CDR1 SEHNR, CDR2 FQNEAQ (reference sequence). J gave up 8 bases and V 4 bases, and 10 bases lay outside the gene matches. CDR3 length: 15 residues.

The chain links TRBV5-4 to TRBJ2-1; the match to TRBD2 covers 10 bases. J lost 5 bases, V lost 4 bases, and 3 bases had no gene match. Germline V gene sequence: CDR1 SGHNT, CDR2 YYREEE (reference sequence). This CDR3 region has 14 residues. In DNA form, the CDR3 reads TGTGCCAGCAGCCCCGGACTAGCGGACAATGAGCAGTTCTTC. Translating gives CASSPGLADNEQFF.

CDR3 coding DNA: TGTGCCTGGAGTGTAAAAGCGGCGGCCTACGAGCAGTACTTC. It is translated as CAWSVKAAAYEQYF. The rearrangement links TRBV30 to TRBJ2-7; TRBD2 might be the D (5 bases). The CDR3 totals 14 residues. V shed 0 bases and J shed 2 bases, with 11 bases lying between them. CDR1 and CDR2 (germline): GTSNPN, SVGIG (reference sequence).

This chain links TRBV28 with TRBJ2-1, with D unresolved. Germline assignment: CDR1 MDHEN and CDR2 SYDVKM. V lost 6 bases and J 0 bases, leaving 12 bases between the germline ends. The CDR3 totals 15 residues. DNA for the CDR3: TGTGCCAGCAGGGATGGTTCGAGCTCCTACAATGAGCAGTTCTTC. Its translation: CASRDGSSSYNEQFF.

V gene TRBV6-1 combines with J gene TRBJ1-2, with no clear D. Trimming removed 5 bases from V and 2 bases from J, with 15 bases in between. This CDR3 is built from 15 residues. The germline V gene encodes CDR1 MNHNS and CDR2 SASEGT. Here the CDR3 reads CASSISGRTNYGYTF. The CDR3 coding sequence is TGTGCCAGCAGTATATCGGGAAGAACCAACTATGGCTACACCTTC.

The J gene is TRBJ2-7, the V gene TRBV7-2, with D perhaps assigned TRBD1 or TRBD2 (7 bases each). This CDR3 spans 15 amino acids. V lost 3 bases and J lost 3, with 15 bases in between. Germline values: CDR1 SGHTA, CDR2 FQGNSA. For the CDR3, the DNA is TGTGCCAGCAGCTTGAGCGGGACAGAGGTCTACGAGCAGTACTTC. Its translation: CASSLSGTEVYEQYF.

The chain links TRBV28 to TRBJ2-7, with 11 nucleotides matching TRBD2. Germline V CDR1 and CDR2: MDHEN, SYDVKM. The CDR3 runs 15 residues. After removal of 6 bases from V and 3 bases from J, the junction contained 7 bases not matched to a gene. CDR3 in DNA: TGTGCCAGCAGCCAACTTCTAGCGGGGGGCTACGAGCAGTACTTC. This encodes CASSQLLAGGYEQYF.

The rearrangement joins TRBV29-1 to TRBJ2-3; 10 nucleotides align to TRBD2. Germline V gene lookup returns CDR1 SQVTM and CDR2 ANQGSEA. The junction had 0 bases not matched to a gene; V was cut back by 3 bases and J by 6 bases. The CDR3 length is 12 residues. CDR3 protein: CSVEGLADTQYF. For the CDR3, the DNA is TGCAGCGTTGAGGGACTAGCGGATACGCAGTATTTT.

This chain links TRBV6-1 with TRBJ2-5, with 7 bases matching TRBD2. With V trimmed by 4 bases and J by 3 bases, 11 bases remained unmatched. CDR1 and CDR2 (germline): MNHNS, SASEGT. This CDR3 is 16 amino acids long. The CDR3 protein is CASSGGSAGVEETQYF. Written as DNA, the CDR3 is TGTGCCAGCAGTGGGGGGTCCGCGGGAGTCGAAGAGACCCAGTACTTC.

The chain combines TRBV7-6 with TRBJ1-4; possible D gene TRBD1, 6 bases. The CDR3 totals 17 residues. Between the trimmed V and J ends, which lost 5 bases and 3 bases, there was a span of 19 bases. In germline, CDR1 is SGHVS, CDR2 FNYEAQ. CDR3 DNA sequence: TGTGCCAGCAGCACCCAGGCCGGGGGCTATGCTAATGAAAAACTGTTTTTT. Translating gives CASSTQAGGYANEKLFF.

The chain is built from TRBV28 and TRBJ2-7, with TRBD2 matching 7 bases. This CDR3 spans 20 amino acids. Germline V gene data show CDR1 as MDHEN and CDR2 as SYDVKM. Unmatched junction bases numbered 23, after V lost 6 bases and J lost 0 bases. CDR3 in amino acids: CASSPRGSSGFYKLSYEQYF. The CDR3, as DNA: TGTGCCAGCAGCCCCAGAGGTAGTAGCGGGTTCTACAAACTCTCCTACGAGCAGTACTTC. Full variable domain (rest looked up from reference TRBV28 and TRBJ2-7): DVKVTQSSRYLVKRTGEKVFLECVQDMDHENMFWYRQDPGLGLRLIYFSYDVKMKEKGDIPEGYSVSREKKERFSLILESASTNQTSMYLCASSPRGSSGFYKLSYEQYFGPGTRLTVT.

The V gene is TRBV5-5, the J gene TRBJ1-2; 7 nucleotides align to TRBD1. J was trimmed by 2 bases and V by 4 bases; bases with no gene match: 5. Germline CDR1 reads SGHKS; CDR2 reads YYEKEE (reference sequence). There are 14 residues in the CDR3. CDR3 sequence (DNA): TGTGCCAGCAGCATGGGACAGACCAACTATGGCTACACCTTC. Its translation: CASSMGQTNYGYTF. Using reference TRBV5-5 and TRBJ1-2 for the parts outside the CDR3, the full variable domain is DAGVTQSPTHLIKTRGQQVTLRCSPISGHKSVSWYQQVLGQGPQFIFQYYEKEERGRGNFPDRFSARQFPNYSSELNVNALLLGDSALYLCASSMGQTNYGYTFGSGTRLTVV.

J is TRBJ1-1 and V is TRBV29-1, with TRBD1 matching over 9 bases. The CDR3 loop spans 14 amino acids. Germline CDR1 reads SQVTM; CDR2 reads ANQGSEA. The junction had 1 base not matched to a gene; V was cut back by 2 bases and J by 0 bases. Here the CDR3 reads CSVETGGMNTEAFF. CDR3 bases: TGCAGCGTTGAAACAGGGGGCATGAACACTGAAGCTTTCTTT.

The J gene is TRBJ1-1, the V gene TRBV5-8; D ambiguous. The V gene's germline CDR1 is SGHTS and CDR2 YDEGEE. The ends were cut back, 2 bases at V and 1 base at J, with 9 bases in the middle. The CDR3 runs to 14 residues. The CDR3 coding sequence is TGTGCCAGCAGCTTCGCCGCGGGGAACACTGAAGCTTTCTTT. This codes for CASSFAAGNTEAFF.

V gene TRBV4-2 combines with J gene TRBJ2-1; 9 bases line up with TRBD2. Trimming took 2 bases from V and 4 from J; bases not matched to a gene: 18. This CDR3 spans 20 amino acids. Germline V lookup: CDR1 LGHNA, CDR2 YNFKEQ. For the CDR3, the DNA is TGTGCCAGCAGCCAACGAATGGTAGCGGGAGTGGGGGCGGGATACAATGAGCAGTTCTTC. Amino acids: CASSQRMVAGVGAGYNEQFF.

V and J are TRBV6-1 and TRBJ1-5; TRBD1 is a possible D gene (5 bases). The CDR3 consists of 16 residues. V shed 0 bases and J shed 11 bases, with 20 bases lying between them. The germline V gene encodes CDR1 MNHNS and CDR2 SASEGT. Here the CDR3 DNA reads TGTGCCAGCAGTGAAGCGCCCGGGAATGGGCAAGGGGCCCAGCATTTT. It yields the protein CASSEAPGNGQGAQHF.

This clone was picked up one time. The J gene is TRBJ1-1, the V gene TRBV19; a weak D match, TRBD1 (6 bases). Germline assignment: CDR1 LNHDA and CDR2 SQIVND (reference sequence). This CDR3 region has 13 residues. The ends were cut back, 6 bases at V and 3 bases at J, with 11 bases in the middle. The CDR3 sequence is CASRANRDTEAFF. The CDR3 nucleotides read TGTGCCAGTAGGGCCAACAGGGACACTGAAGCTTTCTTT.

This clone came up once. The genes are TRBV10-1 and TRBJ2-7; D is undetermined. Per germline, CDR1 WNHNN and CDR2 SYGVQD (reference sequence). The V end lost 2 bases, the J end lost 6 bases, and 8 bases lay between the germline ends. The CDR3 is made up of 12 amino acids. The CDR3 here is CASSEGFSEQYF. Here the CDR3 DNA reads TGCGCCAGCAGTGAGGGGTTTTCCGAGCAGTACTTC.

This chain joins TRBV5-8 and TRBJ2-7; TRBD2 aligns across 11 bases. The germline V gene encodes CDR1 SGHTS and CDR2 YDEGEE. V shed 4 bases and J 9 bases; nucleotides not matched to a gene: 21. CDR3 length equals 18 residues. The CDR3 is CASSAVPGLAAGPLGQYF. The CDR3 DNA sequence: TGTGCCAGCAGCGCCGTCCCGGGACTAGCGGCCGGCCCCTTAGGGCAGTACTTC.

The rearrangement uses TRBV19 and TRBJ1-1; TRBD1 aligns across 7 bases. Trimming cost V 6 bases and J 0 bases; bases outside gene matches: 4. The germline CDR1 and CDR2 sequences are LNHDA and SQIVND (reference sequence). The CDR3 totals 14 residues. CDR3 nucleotides: TGTGCCAGTAGGAACAGGGGAATGAACACTGAAGCTTTCTTT. It specifies CASRNRGMNTEAFF.

The chain recombines TRBV10-3 with TRBJ2-5; no reliable D call. From germline, CDR1 is ENHRY and CDR2 SYGVKD. This CDR3 has 13 amino acids. With 8 bases removed from V and 2 bases from J, the gap between germline ends came to 12 bases. The CDR3 loop is CAIAPGVQETQYF. Here the CDR3 DNA reads TGTGCCATCGCGCCAGGTGTTCAAGAGACCCAGTACTTC.

V usage is TRBV5-1 and J usage is TRBJ2-5; maybe TRBD2 (5 bases). The CDR3 is made up of 15 amino acids. Germline V gene lookup returns CDR1 SGHRS and CDR2 YFSETQ. V lost 4 bases, J lost 2 bases, and 15 bases lay in between. CDR3 loop: CASSPVPGTQETQYF. DNA for the CDR3: TGCGCCAGCAGCCCTGTACCGGGAACTCAAGAGACCCAGTACTTC.

The chain uses TRBV19 and TRBJ2-1; D is possibly TRBD2 (6 bases). V lost 1 base to trimming and J lost 3 bases, with 13 bases between them. This CDR3 has 16 amino acids. Germline CDR1 reads LNHDA; CDR2 reads SQIVND (reference sequence). The CDR3 DNA is TGTGCCAGTAGTATAGGGGTGGGCGGGGTCTACAATGAGCAGTTCTTC. This sequence encodes CASSIGVGGVYNEQFF.

This chain joins TRBV6-1 and TRBJ2-1; TRBD2 matches 9 bases. Germline CDR1 reads MNHNS; CDR2 reads SASEGT. CDR3 size: 14 residues. With V trimmed by 7 bases and J by 5 bases, 6 bases remained unmatched. The CDR3 DNA reads as TGTGCCAGCAAGGAGGGACTAGCTAACAATGAGCAGTTCTTC. This encodes CASKEGLANNEQFF.

J is TRBJ1-3 and V is TRBV23-1; D may be TRBD1 (5 bases). TRBV23-1 belongs to the ORF category, with a function that is uncertain. The length of the CDR3 is 15 residues. The germline V and J ends were trimmed by 10 bases and 0 bases, with 16 bases remaining between them. The CDR3 spells CAIGGDHLSGNTIYF. In nucleotides, the CDR3 is TGCGCCATCGGCGGGGACCACCTCTCTGGAAACACCATATATTTT.